The clone carrying this T cell receptor beta chain was seen just once. What it binds is unknown. PCR or immunohistochemistry showed mismatch repair deficiency in every enrolled patient. The TCR-sequenced patients were a few responders to pembrolizumab. The sample originates from a study of PD-1 blockade in mismatch repair-deficient tumors. Study-level information: All were previously treated, progressing patients with about 12 mismatch repair-deficient cancer types.

Whole-study results and caveats: Tumor-resident clones, often absent from pretreatment blood, expanded after pembrolizumab and then contracted.

Clones were sequenced by immunoSEQ multiplex PCR, and TCRdb holds only the in-frame ones, with some missing. The repertoire holds 35,000 to 45,000 clones, about 88% seen once, with under 4% in the top ten. V was shortened by 6 bases and J by 3 bases, with 11 bases between the two germline ends. Germline V gene data show CDR1 as MNHEY and CDR2 as SMNVEV (reference sequence). This CDR3 comprises 13 residues. This chain links TRBV27 with TRBJ1-1; D unresolved. The receptor comes from an adult with mismatch repair-deficient cancer. This specimen consisted of peripheral blood, obtained approximately 80 weeks after starting pembrolizumab. CDR3 in DNA: TGTGCCAGCAGACCCCTAGTGGACACTGAAGCTTTCTTT. This encodes CASRPLVDTEAFF.